This T cell receptor (beta chain) was profiled in a study of T cells after yellow fever vaccination. Overall study context: Each low-cell-number fraction was prepared by means of SMART-Seq v4 Ultra Low Input.

The germline V gene encodes CDR1 DFQATT and CDR2 SNEGSKA (reference sequence). This CDR3 region has 13 residues. V shed 6 bases and J shed 1 base, with 10 bases lying between them. TCRdb re-called the 5' RACE reads through MiXCR, storing one row per CDR3 protein. The profile shows 300,000 or so distinct CDR3 sequences, approximately 8% of them singletons. V is TRBV20-1 and J is TRBJ1-3; no firm D call. The TCR was taken from a man aged 18 to 29 who received the YFV17D yellow fever vaccine. This specimen consisted of CD4+ T cells sorted from PBMCs, obtained 5 days after the yellow fever booster vaccination. Here the CDR3 reads CSAPRDSGNTIYF. DNA for the CDR3: TGCAGTGCCCCGCGGGATTCTGGAAACACCATATATTTT.